Presented here are 2 T cell receptor beta chains from one specimen sequenced in a study of T cell responses to AZD1222 COVID-19 vaccine. The assay was immunoSEQ multiplex PCR, and TCRdb's table has in-frame clones only and misses some. Of just over 8,000 clones listed, 70% to 90% were seen once; the top ten hold more than 7%. Sequencing used peripheral blood, obtained 28 days after the second AZD1222 dose. Receptors were obtained from an adult who received the AZD1222 COVID-19 vaccine.

This clone has only a few counts. The chain carries TRBV2 and TRBJ2-2; TRBD2 agrees at 8 bases. The germline V gene has CDR1 SNHLY and CDR2 FYNNEI. V lost 7 bases, J lost 2 bases, and 3 bases stayed unmatched. The CDR3 consists of 14 residues. Here the CDR3 reads CASNGLANTGELFF. The CDR3 bases are TGTGCCAGCAACGGACTAGCCAACACCGGGGAGCTGTTTTTT.

The V gene is TRBV9, the J gene TRBJ2-3; D possibly corresponds to TRBD1 (5 bases). CDR1 and CDR2 from the germline V gene are SGDLS and YYNGEE. The ends were cut back, 4 bases at V and 0 bases at J, with 9 bases in the middle. This CDR3 is 14 amino acids long. The CDR3 protein is CASSRGTSTDTQYF. CDR3 in DNA: TGTGCCAGCAGCAGGGGAACTAGCACAGATACGCAGTATTTT.